The next 15 T cell receptor beta chains were all read from a single sample in a study of cytomegalovirus exposure and HLA in healthy donors. The PCR was carried out with 60 Vbeta primers and 13 Jbeta primers. Measured with immunoSEQ multiplex PCR; TCRdb has only the in-frame clones, and not every one. The table includes around 130,000 clones, around 77% detected once. What was sequenced was PBMCs. The source of these receptors is a man younger than 35 in good health and CMV-seropositive.

The chain combines TRBV21-1 with TRBJ1-1; TRBD1, the table's D call, lacks a check against the DNA. TRBV21-1 is annotated as a pseudogene. The CDR3 extends over 16 amino acids. Here the CDR3 reads CASSKAGARLYTEAFF. The CDR3 DNA follows: TGTGCCAGCAGCAAAGCGGGGGCCAGGTTATACACTGAAGCTTTCTTT.

This sequence joins TRBV9 and TRBJ2-2; D is perhaps TRBD2 (5 bases). Germline V CDR1 and CDR2: SGDLS, YYNGEE. The V and J ends lost 0 bases and 2 bases respectively, with 14 bases between them. The CDR3 spans 17 residues. The DNA of the CDR3 is TGTGCCAGCAGCGTAGTCCCGCTAGCAGGTAACACCGGGGAGCTGTTTTTT. Its translation is CASSVVPLAGNTGELFF.

The rearrangement links TRBV9 to TRBJ2-3; TRBD2 aligns across 9 bases. Germline lookup yields CDR1 SGDLS and CDR2 YYNGEE. J gave up 4 bases and V 2 bases, and 8 bases lay outside the gene matches. The CDR3 has 16 amino acids. CDR3 loop: CASSVGLAGNPDTQYF. CDR3 bases: TGTGCCAGCAGCGTCGGGCTAGCGGGGAATCCAGATACGCAGTATTTT.

The J gene is TRBJ2-5, the V gene TRBV19, with TRBD2 as a possible D gene (6 bases). The DNA matches TRBJ2-7 better at its end, which makes the J call doubtful. The CDR3 is 15 amino acids. Germline V CDR1 and CDR2: LNHDA, SQIVND (reference sequence). The CDR3 nucleotides read TGTGCCACCTCCAGAGTTAGCGGTGACTCCTACGAGCAGTACTTC. Translating gives CATSRVSGDSYEQYF.

CDR3 sequence reads: CAWSVNRDRHYSNQPQHF. In DNA, the CDR3 is TGTGCCTGGAGTGTCAACCGGGACAGACATTACTCGAATCAGCCCCAGCATTTT. The rearrangement links TRBV30 to TRBJ1-5, with TRBD1 matching 7 bases. Trimming took 0 bases from V and 4 from J; bases not matched to a gene: 15. The germline CDR1 and CDR2 sequences are GTSNPN and SVGIG (reference sequence). CDR3 length equals 18 residues.

The CDR3 reads CASSVAGDYNEQFF. The CDR3 DNA is TGTGCCAGCAGCGTGGCGGGAGACTACAATGAGCAGTTCTTC. V gene TRBV9 combines with J gene TRBJ2-1, with TRBD2 matching over 7 bases. V shed 2 bases, J shed 3 bases, and the junction held 2 bases outside the gene matches. The CDR3 is 14 residues long. The V gene's germline CDR1 is SGDLS and CDR2 YYNGEE.

The J gene is TRBJ2-3, the V gene TRBV4-1; D possibly corresponds to TRBD2 (6 bases). The V and J ends lost 4 bases and 1 base respectively, with 15 bases between them. The germline gives CDR1 MGHRA, CDR2 YSYEKL. The CDR3 extends over 16 amino acids. CDR3 in DNA: TGCGCCAGCAGCCGAGGAATAGCGGCAGGCACAGATACGCAGTATTTT. This gives the protein CASSRGIAAGTDTQYF.

This clone came up a few times. CDR3 in DNA: TGTGCCAGCTCGCCGGCCGGGACTAGCGCCTACAATGAGCAGTTCTTC. It yields the protein CASSPAGTSAYNEQFF. The genes are TRBV18 and TRBJ2-1; 10 bases agree with TRBD2. From germline, CDR1 is KGHSH and CDR2 LQKENI. V lost 6 bases to trimming and J lost 2 bases; unmatched junction nucleotides: 7. This CDR3 region has 16 residues.

This clone appeared once. This chain links TRBV15 with TRBJ2-3, with TRBD2 matching 12 bases. This CDR3 has 16 amino acids. Germline loops: CDR1 LNHNV, CDR2 YYDKDF (reference sequence). The V gene end was trimmed by 5 bases and the J gene end by 2 bases; junction bases not matched to a gene: 5. This chain's CDR3 is CATSYRLAGDTDTQYF. In DNA form, the CDR3 reads TGTGCCACCAGCTACCGACTAGCGGGAGACACAGATACGCAGTATTTT.

This clone showed up just once. The chain has TRBV5-1 and TRBJ2-1; D might be TRBD1 (6 bases). V gave up 4 bases and J gave up 6 bases, with 14 bases separating them. Germline CDR1 SGHRS, CDR2 YFSETQ. The CDR3 is made up of 14 amino acids. CDR3 loop: CASSPGQILNEQFF. The CDR3 DNA sequence: TGCGCCAGCAGCCCCGGACAGATTCTCAATGAGCAGTTCTTC.

The J gene is TRBJ2-7, the V gene TRBV4-1, with 9 bases identical to TRBD1. The germline V gene has CDR1 MGHRA and CDR2 YSYEKL. The J segment lost 5 bases and the V segment lost 0 bases, leaving 5 bases of the junction unmatched. CDR3 length equals 15 residues. The CDR3 nucleotides are TGCGCCAGCAGCCAAGATGGACAGGGGTTCGACGAGCAGTACTTC. Protein sequence: CASSQDGQGFDEQYF.

The table lists this clone with a count of one. The V call is TRBV7-2, the J call TRBJ2-7, with 8 bases matching TRBD1. The CDR3 contains 16 residues. The V gene end was trimmed by 6 bases and the J gene end by 1 base; junction bases not matched to a gene: 11. Germline CDR1 and CDR2: SGHTA and FQGNSA. Written as DNA, the CDR3 is TGTGCCAGCAGTCGCCGGGACAGGATGCCTTCCTACGAGCAGTACTTC. The encoded protein is CASSRRDRMPSYEQYF.

The gene calls are TRBV19 and TRBJ2-1, with a tentative D call TRBD2 (6 bases). CDR3 length: 14 residues. Germline values: CDR1 LNHDA, CDR2 SQIVND (reference sequence). Trimming stripped 2 bases from V and 12 bases from J, with 17 bases between. The CDR3 bases are TGTGCCAGTAGTATACTCGGAGCGGGTAAAGTGCAGTTCTTC. It is translated as CASSILGAGKVQFF.

The rearrangement uses TRBV29-1 and TRBJ2-1, with 7 nucleotides matching TRBD1. The CDR3 contains 15 residues. J was trimmed by 0 bases and V by 6 bases; bases with no gene match: 8. From germline, CDR1 is SQVTM and CDR2 ANQGSEA. The CDR3 DNA sequence: TGCAGCGTACAGGGGTTACTAAGCTCCTACAATGAGCAGTTCTTC. Amino acids: CSVQGLLSSYNEQFF.

The genes are TRBV6-8 and TRBJ2-4, with 9 bases that match TRBD2. Trimming took 4 bases from V and 2 from J; bases not matched to a gene: 6. This CDR3 is built from 16 residues. Germline-derived CDR1 and CDR2 are MNHGY and SAAAGT. The CDR3 reads CASSSISGSPKNIQYF. The CDR3, as DNA: TGTGCCAGCAGTTCCATTAGCGGGAGCCCCAAAAACATTCAGTACTTC.